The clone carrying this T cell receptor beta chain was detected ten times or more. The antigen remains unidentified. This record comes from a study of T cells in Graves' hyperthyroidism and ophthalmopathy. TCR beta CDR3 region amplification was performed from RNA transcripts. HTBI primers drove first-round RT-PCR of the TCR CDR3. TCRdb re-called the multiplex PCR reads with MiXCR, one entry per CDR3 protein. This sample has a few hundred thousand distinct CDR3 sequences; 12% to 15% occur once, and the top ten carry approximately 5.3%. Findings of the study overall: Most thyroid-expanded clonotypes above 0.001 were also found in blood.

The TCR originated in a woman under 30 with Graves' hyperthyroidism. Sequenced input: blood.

In DNA form, the CDR3 reads TGTGCCAGCAGGCATGCCCAAGAGACCCAGTACTTC. It encodes CASRHAQETQYF. The chain recombines TRBV6-1 with TRBJ2-5; D is unresolved. Per the germline V gene, CDR1 is MNHNS and CDR2 is SASEGT. The CDR3 contains 12 residues. With 6 bases removed from V and 1 base from J, the gap between germline ends came to 6 bases.